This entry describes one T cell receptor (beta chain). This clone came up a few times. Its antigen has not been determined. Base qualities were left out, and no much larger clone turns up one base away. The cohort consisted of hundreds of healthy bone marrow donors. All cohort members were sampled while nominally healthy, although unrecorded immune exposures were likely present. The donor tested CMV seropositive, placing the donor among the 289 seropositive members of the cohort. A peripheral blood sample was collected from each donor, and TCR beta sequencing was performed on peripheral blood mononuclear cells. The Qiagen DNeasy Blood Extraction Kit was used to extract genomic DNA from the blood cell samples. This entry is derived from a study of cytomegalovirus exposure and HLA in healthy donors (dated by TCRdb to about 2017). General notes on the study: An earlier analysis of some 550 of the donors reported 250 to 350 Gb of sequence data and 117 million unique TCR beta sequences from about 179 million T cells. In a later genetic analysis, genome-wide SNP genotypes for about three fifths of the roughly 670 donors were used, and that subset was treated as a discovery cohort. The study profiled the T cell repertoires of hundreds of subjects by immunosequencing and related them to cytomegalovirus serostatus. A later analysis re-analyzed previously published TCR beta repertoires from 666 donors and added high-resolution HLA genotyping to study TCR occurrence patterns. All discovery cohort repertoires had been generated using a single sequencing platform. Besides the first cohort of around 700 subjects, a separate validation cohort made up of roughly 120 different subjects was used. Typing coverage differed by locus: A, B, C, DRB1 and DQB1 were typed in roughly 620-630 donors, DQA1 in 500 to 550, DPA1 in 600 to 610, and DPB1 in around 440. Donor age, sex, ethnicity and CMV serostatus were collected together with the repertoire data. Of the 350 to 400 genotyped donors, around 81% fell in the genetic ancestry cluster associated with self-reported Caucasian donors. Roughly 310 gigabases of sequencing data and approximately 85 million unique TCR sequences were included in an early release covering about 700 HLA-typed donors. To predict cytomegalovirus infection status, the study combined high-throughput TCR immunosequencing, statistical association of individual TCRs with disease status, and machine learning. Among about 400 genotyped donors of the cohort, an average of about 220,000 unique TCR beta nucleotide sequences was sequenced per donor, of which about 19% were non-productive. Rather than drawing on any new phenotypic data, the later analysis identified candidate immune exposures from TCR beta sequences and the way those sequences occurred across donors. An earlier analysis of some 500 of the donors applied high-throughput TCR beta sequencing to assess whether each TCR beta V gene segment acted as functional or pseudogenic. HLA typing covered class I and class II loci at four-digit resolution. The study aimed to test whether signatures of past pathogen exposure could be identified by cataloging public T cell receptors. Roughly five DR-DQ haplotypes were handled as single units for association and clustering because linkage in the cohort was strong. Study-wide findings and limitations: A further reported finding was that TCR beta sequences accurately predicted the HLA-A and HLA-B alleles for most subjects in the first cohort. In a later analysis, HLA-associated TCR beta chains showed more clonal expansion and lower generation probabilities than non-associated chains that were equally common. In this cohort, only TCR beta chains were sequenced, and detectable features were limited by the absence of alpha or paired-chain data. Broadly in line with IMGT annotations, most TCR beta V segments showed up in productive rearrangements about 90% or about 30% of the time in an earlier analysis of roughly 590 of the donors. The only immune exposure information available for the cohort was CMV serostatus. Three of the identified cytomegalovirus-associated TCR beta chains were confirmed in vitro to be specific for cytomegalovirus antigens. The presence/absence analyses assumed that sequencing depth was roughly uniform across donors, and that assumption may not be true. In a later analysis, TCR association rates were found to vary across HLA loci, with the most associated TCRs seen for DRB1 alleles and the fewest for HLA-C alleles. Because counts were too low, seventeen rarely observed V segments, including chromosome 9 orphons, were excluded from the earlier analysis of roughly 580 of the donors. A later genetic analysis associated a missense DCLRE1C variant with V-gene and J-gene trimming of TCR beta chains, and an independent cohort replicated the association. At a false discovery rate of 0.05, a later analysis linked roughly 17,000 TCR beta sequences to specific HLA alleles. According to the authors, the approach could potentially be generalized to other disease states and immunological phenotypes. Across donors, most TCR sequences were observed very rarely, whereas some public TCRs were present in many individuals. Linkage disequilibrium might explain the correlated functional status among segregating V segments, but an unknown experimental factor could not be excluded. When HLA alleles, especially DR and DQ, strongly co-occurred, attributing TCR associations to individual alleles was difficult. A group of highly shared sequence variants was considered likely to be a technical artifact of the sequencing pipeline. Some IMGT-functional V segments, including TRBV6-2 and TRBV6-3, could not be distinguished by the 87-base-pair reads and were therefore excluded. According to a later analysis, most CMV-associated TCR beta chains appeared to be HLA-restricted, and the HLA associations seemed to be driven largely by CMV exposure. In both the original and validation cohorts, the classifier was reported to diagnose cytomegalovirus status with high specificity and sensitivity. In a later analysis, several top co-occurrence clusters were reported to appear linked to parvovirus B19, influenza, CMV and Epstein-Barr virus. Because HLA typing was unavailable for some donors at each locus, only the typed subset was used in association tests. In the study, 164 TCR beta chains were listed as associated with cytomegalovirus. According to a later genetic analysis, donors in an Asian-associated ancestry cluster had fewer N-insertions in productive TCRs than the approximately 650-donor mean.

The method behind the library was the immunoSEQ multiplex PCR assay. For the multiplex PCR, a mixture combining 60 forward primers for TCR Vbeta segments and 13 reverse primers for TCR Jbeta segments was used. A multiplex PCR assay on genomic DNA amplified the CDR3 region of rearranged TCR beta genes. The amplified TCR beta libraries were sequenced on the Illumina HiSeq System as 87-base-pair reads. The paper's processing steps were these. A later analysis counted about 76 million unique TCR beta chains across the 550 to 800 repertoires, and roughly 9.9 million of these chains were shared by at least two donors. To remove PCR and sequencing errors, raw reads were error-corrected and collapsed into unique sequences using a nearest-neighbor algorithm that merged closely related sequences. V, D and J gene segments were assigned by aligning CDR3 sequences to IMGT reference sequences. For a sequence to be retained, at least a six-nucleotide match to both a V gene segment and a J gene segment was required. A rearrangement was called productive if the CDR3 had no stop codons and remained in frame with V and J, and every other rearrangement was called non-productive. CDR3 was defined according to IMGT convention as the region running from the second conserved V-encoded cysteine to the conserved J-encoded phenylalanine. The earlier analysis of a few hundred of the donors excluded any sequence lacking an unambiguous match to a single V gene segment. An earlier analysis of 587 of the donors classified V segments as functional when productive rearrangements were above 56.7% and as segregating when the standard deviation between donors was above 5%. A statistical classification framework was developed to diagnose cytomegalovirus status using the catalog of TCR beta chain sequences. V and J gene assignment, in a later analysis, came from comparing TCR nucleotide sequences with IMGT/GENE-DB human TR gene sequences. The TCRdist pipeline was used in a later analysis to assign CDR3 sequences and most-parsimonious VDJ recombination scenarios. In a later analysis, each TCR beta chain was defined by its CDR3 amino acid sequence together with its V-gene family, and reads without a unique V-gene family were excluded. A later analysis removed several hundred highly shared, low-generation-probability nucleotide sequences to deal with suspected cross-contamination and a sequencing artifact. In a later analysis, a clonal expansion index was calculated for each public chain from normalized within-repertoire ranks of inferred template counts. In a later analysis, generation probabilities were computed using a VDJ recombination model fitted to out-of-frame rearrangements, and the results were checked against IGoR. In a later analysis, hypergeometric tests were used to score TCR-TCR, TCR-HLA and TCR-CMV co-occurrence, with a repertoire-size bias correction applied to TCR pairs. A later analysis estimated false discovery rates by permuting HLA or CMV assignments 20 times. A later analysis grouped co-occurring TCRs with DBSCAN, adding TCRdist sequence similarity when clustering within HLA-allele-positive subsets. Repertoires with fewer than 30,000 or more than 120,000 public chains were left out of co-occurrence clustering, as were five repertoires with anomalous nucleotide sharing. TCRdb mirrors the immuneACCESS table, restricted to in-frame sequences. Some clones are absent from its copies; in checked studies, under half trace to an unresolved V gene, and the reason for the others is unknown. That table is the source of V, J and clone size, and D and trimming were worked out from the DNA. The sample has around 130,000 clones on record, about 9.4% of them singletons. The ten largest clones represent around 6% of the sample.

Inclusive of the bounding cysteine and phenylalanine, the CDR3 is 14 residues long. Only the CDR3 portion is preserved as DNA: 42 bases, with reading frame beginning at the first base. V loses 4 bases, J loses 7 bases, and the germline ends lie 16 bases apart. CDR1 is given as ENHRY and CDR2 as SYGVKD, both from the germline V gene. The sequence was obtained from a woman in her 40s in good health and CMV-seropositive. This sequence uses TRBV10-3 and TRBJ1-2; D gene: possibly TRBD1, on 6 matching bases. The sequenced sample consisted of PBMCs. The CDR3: CAISGGQRGSGYTF. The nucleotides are TGTGCCATCAGTGGGGGGCAGCGCGGCAGTGGCTACACCTTC.